The 2 T cell receptor beta chains below come from one sample, sequenced in a study of beta chain features in type 1 diabetes. Every isolated RNA sample was fully reverse transcribed, so sequencing captured expressed TCRB transcripts. Clones were sequenced by immunoSEQ multiplex PCR, and TCRdb holds only the in-frame ones, with some missing. This sample has roughly 310,000 clones, with roughly 11% found just once. Source material: naive CD4+ T cells from blood. Receptors were obtained from a woman in her 30s in good health.

The rearrangement uses TRBV7-3 and TRBJ2-1; 7 bases line up with TRBD1. The ends lost 5 bases at V and 1 base at J; junction bases unmatched: 2. The CDR3 length is 14 residues. Germline V gene data show CDR1 as SGHTA and CDR2 as FQGTGA. CDR3: CASSMTGSYNEQFF. In DNA form, the CDR3 reads TGTGCCAGCAGCATGACAGGGTCCTACAATGAGCAGTTCTTC.

This clone was detected a few times. The rearrangement links TRBV7-9 to TRBJ2-7; 8 bases match TRBD2. The length of the CDR3 is 14 residues. Germline V CDR1 and CDR2: SEHNR, FQNEAQ (reference sequence). The J segment lost 2 bases and the V segment lost 5 bases, leaving 5 bases of the junction unmatched. CDR3 sequence: CASSKAGATYEQYF. The DNA for the CDR3 is TGTGCCAGCAGCAAAGCGGGGGCGACCTACGAGCAGTACTTC.